This T cell receptor beta chain was captured in a study of cytomegalovirus exposure and HLA in healthy donors. This CDR3 has 14 amino acids. V lost 6 bases to trimming and J lost 2 bases, with 11 bases between them. Per the germline V gene, CDR1 is SNHLY and CDR2 is FYNNEI. The primer mix had 60 Vbeta and 13 Jbeta primers. Sequenced by immunoSEQ multiplex PCR; TCRdb stores in-frame clones only, minus some. The data contain 150,000 to 190,000 clones, approximately 77% of them singletons. Each of the donors was a healthy bone marrow donor. The sequenced material came from PBMCs. The chain is built from TRBV2 and TRBJ1-3; no definite D call. This TCR derives from a man between 18 and 29 years old in good health and CMV-seronegative. As DNA, the CDR3 is TGTGCCAGCAGCCCTTACACAACTGGAAACACCATATATTTT. Its translation is CASSPYTTGNTIYF.